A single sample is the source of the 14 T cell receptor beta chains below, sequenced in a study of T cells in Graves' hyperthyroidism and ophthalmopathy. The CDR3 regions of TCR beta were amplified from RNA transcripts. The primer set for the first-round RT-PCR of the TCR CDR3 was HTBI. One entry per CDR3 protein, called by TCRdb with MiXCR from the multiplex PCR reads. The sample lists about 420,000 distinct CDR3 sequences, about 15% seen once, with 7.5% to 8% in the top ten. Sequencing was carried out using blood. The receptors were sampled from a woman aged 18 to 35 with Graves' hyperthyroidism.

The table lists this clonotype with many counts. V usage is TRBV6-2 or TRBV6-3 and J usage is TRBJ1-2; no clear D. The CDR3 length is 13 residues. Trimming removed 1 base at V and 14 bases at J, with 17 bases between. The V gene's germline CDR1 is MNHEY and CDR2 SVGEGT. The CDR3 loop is CASSYWREVASTF. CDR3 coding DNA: TGTGCCAGCAGTTACTGGAGGGAAGTAGCCTCTACCTTC.

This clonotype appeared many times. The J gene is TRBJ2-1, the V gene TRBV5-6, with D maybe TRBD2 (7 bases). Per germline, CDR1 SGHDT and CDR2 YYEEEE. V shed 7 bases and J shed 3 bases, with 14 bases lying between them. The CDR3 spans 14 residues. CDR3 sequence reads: CASSTGGSYNEQFF. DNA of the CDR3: TGTGCCAGCTCGACGGGGGGCAGCTACAATGAGCAGTTCTTC.

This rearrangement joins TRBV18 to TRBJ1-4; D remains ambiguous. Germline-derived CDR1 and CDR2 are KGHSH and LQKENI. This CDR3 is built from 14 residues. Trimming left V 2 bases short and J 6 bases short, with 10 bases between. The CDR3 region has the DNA TGTGCCAGCTCACCATCTGTTACGGATGAAAAACTGTTTTTT. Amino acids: CASSPSVTDEKLFF.

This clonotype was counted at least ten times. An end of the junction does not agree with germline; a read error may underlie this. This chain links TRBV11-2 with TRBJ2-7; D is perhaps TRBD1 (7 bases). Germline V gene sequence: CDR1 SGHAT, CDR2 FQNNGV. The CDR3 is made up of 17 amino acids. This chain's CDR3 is CASSSPTAGQILYKQYF. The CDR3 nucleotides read TGTGCCAGCAGCTCCCCCACGGCGGGACAGATACTCTACAAGCAGTACTTC.

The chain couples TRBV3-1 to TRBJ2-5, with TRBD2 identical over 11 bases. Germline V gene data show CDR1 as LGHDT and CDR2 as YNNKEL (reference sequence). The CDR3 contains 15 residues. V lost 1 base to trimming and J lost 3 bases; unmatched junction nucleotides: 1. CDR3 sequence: CASSQVGLAEETQYF. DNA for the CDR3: TGTGCCAGCAGCCAAGTGGGACTAGCGGAAGAGACCCAGTACTTC.

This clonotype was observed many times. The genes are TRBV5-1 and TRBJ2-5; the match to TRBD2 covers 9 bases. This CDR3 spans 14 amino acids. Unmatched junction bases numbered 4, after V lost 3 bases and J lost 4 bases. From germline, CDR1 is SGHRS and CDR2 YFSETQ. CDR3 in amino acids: CASSSTTSGETQYF. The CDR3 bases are TGCGCCAGCAGCTCCACGACTAGCGGAGAGACCCAGTACTTC.

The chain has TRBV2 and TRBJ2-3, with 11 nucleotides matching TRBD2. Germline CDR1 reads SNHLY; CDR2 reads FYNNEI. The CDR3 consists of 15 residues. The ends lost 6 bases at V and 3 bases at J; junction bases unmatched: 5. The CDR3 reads CASRELAGETDTQYF. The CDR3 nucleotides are TGTGCCAGCAGGGAACTAGCGGGAGAGACAGATACGCAGTATTTT.

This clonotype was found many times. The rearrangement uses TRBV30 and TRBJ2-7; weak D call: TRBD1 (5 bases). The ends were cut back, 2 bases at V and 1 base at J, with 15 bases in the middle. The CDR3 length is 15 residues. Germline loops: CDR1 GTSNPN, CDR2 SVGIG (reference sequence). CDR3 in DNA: TGTGCCTGGAGTAGTGGGCAGGGAAGGTCCTACGAGCAGTACTTC. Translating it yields CAWSSGQGRSYEQYF.

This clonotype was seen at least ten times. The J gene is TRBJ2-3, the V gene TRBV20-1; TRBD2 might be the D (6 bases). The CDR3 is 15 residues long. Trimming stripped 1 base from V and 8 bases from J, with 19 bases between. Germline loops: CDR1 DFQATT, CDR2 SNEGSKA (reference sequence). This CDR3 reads CSARGRDPLGGTQYF. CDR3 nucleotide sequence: TGCAGTGCTAGAGGCAGGGACCCCCTGGGAGGTACGCAGTATTTT.

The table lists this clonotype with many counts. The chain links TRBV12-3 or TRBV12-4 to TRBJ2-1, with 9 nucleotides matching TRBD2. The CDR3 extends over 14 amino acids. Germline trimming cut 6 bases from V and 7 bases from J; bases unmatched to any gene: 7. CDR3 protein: CASRRGGAGNEQFF. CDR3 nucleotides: TGTGCCAGCAGACGCGGGGGGGCGGGGAATGAGCAGTTCTTC.

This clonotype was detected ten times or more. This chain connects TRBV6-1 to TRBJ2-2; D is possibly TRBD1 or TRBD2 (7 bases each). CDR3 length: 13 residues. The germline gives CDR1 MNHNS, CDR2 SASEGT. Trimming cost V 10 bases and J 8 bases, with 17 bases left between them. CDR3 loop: CATRGGGRGELFF. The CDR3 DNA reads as TGTGCCACCAGGGGGGGGGGAAGGGGGGAGCTGTTTTTT.

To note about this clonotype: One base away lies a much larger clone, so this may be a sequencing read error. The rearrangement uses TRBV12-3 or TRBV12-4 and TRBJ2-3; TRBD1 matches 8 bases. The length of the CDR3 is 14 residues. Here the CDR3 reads CASSLGQVADTRYF. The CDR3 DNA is TGTGCCAGCAGCCTGGGACAGGTGGCAGATACGCGGTATTTT.

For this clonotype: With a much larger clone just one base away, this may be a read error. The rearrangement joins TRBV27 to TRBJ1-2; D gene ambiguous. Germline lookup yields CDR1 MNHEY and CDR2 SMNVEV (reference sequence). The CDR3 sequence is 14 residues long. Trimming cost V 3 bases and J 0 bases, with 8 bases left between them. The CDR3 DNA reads TGTGCCAGCAGTTTCCGGGGAGCTAACTATGGCTACACCTTC. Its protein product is CASSFRGANYGYTF.

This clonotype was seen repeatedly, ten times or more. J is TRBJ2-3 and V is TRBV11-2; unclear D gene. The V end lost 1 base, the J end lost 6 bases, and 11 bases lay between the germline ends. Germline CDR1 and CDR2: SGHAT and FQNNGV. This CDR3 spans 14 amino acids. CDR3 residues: CASSLGLPPDTQYF. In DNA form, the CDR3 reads TGTGCCAGCAGCTTAGGACTTCCCCCCGATACGCAGTATTTT.